Presented here are 22 T cell receptor beta chains from one specimen sequenced in a study of shared clonotypes between healthy human individuals. Positive CCR7 selection of CD45RO-negative cells yielded the naive CD8 cells, and terminally differentiated effector memory CD45RA+ cells were excluded. Clones were sequenced by immunoSEQ multiplex PCR, and TCRdb holds only the in-frame ones, with some missing. The sample has just over 2,000,000 clones; about 94% are singletons. Sequenced input: naive CD8+ T cells sorted from blood. The receptors derive from a man between 18 and 35 years old in good health.

The V gene is TRBV6-1, the J gene TRBJ2-7; possible D gene TRBD2, 5 bases. V was shortened by 8 bases and J by 2 bases, with 10 bases between the two germline ends. This CDR3 has 12 amino acids. The germline V gene encodes CDR1 MNHNS and CDR2 SASEGT. CDR3 DNA sequence: TGTGCCAGCCACGGGCGGGCCTACGAGCAGTACTTC. Amino acids: CASHGRAYEQYF.

This rearrangement joins TRBV7-2 to TRBJ2-7, with 8 bases aligning to TRBD1. Unmatched junction bases numbered 10, after V lost 8 bases and J lost 1 base. Germline V CDR1 and CDR2: SGHTA, FQGNSA. The CDR3 runs 15 residues. The chain's CDR3 is CASLPSGGGSYEQYF. In DNA, the CDR3 is TGTGCCAGCCTGCCCTCAGGGGGCGGTTCCTACGAGCAGTACTTC.

The chain combines TRBV7-8 with TRBJ2-7; D is uncertain. CDR1 and CDR2 from the germline V gene are SGHVS and FQNEAQ. V lost 5 bases, J lost 3 bases, and 11 bases lay in between. The CDR3 totals 13 residues. CDR3 coding DNA: TGTGCCAGCAGCCCCGACGTCGGCTACGAGCAGTACTTC. The encoded protein is CASSPDVGYEQYF.

The chain uses TRBV30 and TRBJ1-2; D remains unclear. The CDR3 consists of 13 residues. V gave up 0 bases and J gave up 1 base, with 6 bases separating them. The germline CDR1 and CDR2 sequences are GTSNPN and SVGIG (reference sequence). CDR3 in DNA: TGTGCCTGGAGTGTCAGCGTTAACTATGGCTACACCTTC. Its translation is CAWSVSVNYGYTF. The variable domain in full, with the rest retrieved from reference TRBV30 and TRBJ1-2, is SQTIHQWPATLVQPVGSPLSLECTVEGTSNPNLYWYRQAAGRGLQLLFYSVGIGQISSEVPQNLSASRPQDRQFILSSKKLLLSDSGFYLCAWSVSVNYGYTFGSGTRLTVV.

The count of this clone is one. The chain uses TRBV28 and TRBJ2-7; unclear D gene. The length of the CDR3 is 13 residues. The V and J ends lost 3 bases and 2 bases respectively, with 8 bases between them. Germline CDR1 and CDR2: MDHEN and SYDVKM. Here the CDR3 reads CASSFGEPYEQYF. For the CDR3, the DNA is TGTGCCAGCAGTTTTGGAGAACCCTACGAGCAGTACTTC.

This clone was observed once. This rearrangement joins TRBV27 to TRBJ1-1; D is unresolved. The CDR3 is made up of 16 amino acids. Trimming removed 4 bases at V and 6 bases at J, with 21 bases between. Germline CDR1 reads MNHEY; CDR2 reads SMNVEV (reference sequence). The CDR3: CASSYRKISDSAEAFF. The CDR3 coding sequence is TGTGCCAGCAGTTACAGAAAGATTTCTGACTCGGCTGAAGCTTTCTTT.

This clone occurred once. The gene calls are TRBV2 and TRBJ2-7; D is ambiguous. V lost 5 bases, J lost 1 base, and 18 bases lay in between. The CDR3 runs 16 residues. Germline V gene sequence: CDR1 SNHLY, CDR2 FYNNEI. CDR3 in amino acids: CASSFWPTGSSYEQYF. The CDR3 DNA follows: TGTGCCAGCAGTTTTTGGCCTACCGGGTCTTCCTACGAGCAGTACTTC.

The chain joins TRBV6-1 to TRBJ2-7; 9 bases align to TRBD1. The V gene end was trimmed by 5 bases and the J gene end by 5 bases; junction bases not matched to a gene: 7. Germline V gene data show CDR1 as MNHNS and CDR2 as SASEGT. CDR3 length equals 14 residues. CDR3 amino acids: CASSPDRGNNEQYF. DNA of the CDR3: TGTGCCAGCAGTCCGGACAGGGGCAACAACGAGCAGTACTTC.

This chain links TRBV5-6 with TRBJ1-6; TRBD1 matches at 9 bases. From germline, CDR1 is SGHDT and CDR2 YYEEEE. The CDR3 covers 15 residues. J gave up 13 bases and V 0 bases, and 8 bases lay outside the gene matches. In DNA form, the CDR3 reads TGTGCCAGCAGCTTGGCGGGGACAGGGTATCCCCCCCTCCACTTT. This gives the protein CASSLAGTGYPPLHF.

A note on this clone: This sample includes further DNA sequences coding for the same CDR3. The J gene is TRBJ2-1, the V gene TRBV19; D might be TRBD1 or TRBD2, each matching 5 bases. The germline V gene encodes CDR1 LNHDA and CDR2 SQIVND (reference sequence). The V gene lost 3 bases and the J gene lost 0 bases, with 9 bases spanning the gap. There are 15 residues in the CDR3. The CDR3 DNA reads as TGTGCCAGTAGTATTTGGGGGAGCTCCTACAATGAGCAGTTCTTC. Translated: CASSIWGSSYNEQFF. Full variable domain (missing parts from reference TRBV19 and TRBJ2-1): DGGITQSPKYLFRKEGQNVTLSCEQNLNHDAMYWYRQDPGQGLRLIYYSQIVNDFQKGDIAEGYSVSREKKESFPLTVTSAQKNPTAFYLCASSIWGSSYNEQFFGPGTRLTVL.

This chain uses TRBV6-1 with TRBJ2-7, with 12 positions matching TRBD2. Germline V CDR1 and CDR2: MNHNS, SASEGT. CDR3 length equals 15 residues. V shed 7 bases and J 6 bases; nucleotides not matched to a gene: 10. The CDR3 region is CASNEWTSGIGEQYF. DNA of the CDR3: TGTGCCAGCAACGAATGGACTAGCGGGATTGGCGAGCAGTACTTC.

V is TRBV5-6 and J is TRBJ2-1; TRBD2 matches at 10 bases. CDR3 size: 17 residues. Per germline, CDR1 SGHDT and CDR2 YYEEEE. V was clipped by 0 bases and J by 7 bases; unmatched bases: 10. The CDR3: CASSLEGAGGLGNEQFF. DNA of the CDR3: TGTGCCAGCAGCTTGGAGGGAGCGGGAGGGCTAGGAAATGAGCAGTTCTTC.

V usage is TRBV2 and J usage is TRBJ2-7, with TRBD2 identical over 10 bases. Germline CDR1 reads SNHLY; CDR2 reads FYNNEI. Trimming at V came to 0 bases and at J to 2 bases, leaving 10 bases not matched to a gene. There are 18 residues in the CDR3. CDR3 sequence: CASSEALTSGEITYEQYF. As DNA, the CDR3 is TGTGCCAGCAGTGAAGCGCTCACTAGCGGGGAGATAACCTACGAGCAGTACTTC.

The V call is TRBV13, the J call TRBJ2-3, with 8 nucleotides matching TRBD2. CDR1 and CDR2 from the germline V gene are PRHDT and FYEKMQ (reference sequence). This CDR3 comprises 15 residues. Trimming took 1 base from V and 3 from J; bases not matched to a gene: 3. DNA of the CDR3: TGTGCCAGCAGCTTAGAACTAGCGGCTACAGATACGCAGTATTTT. As protein: CASSLELAATDTQYF.

The rearrangement uses TRBV6-1 and TRBJ2-1; D call uncertain. Germline assignment: CDR1 MNHNS and CDR2 SASEGT. CDR3 length: 15 residues. V lost 0 bases and J lost 4, with 10 bases in between. The CDR3 DNA is TGTGCCAGCAGTGAAGCGCCTACTTATTACAATGAGCAGTTCTTC. Residues: CASSEAPTYYNEQFF.

The chain recombines TRBV28 with TRBJ1-4; D not resolved. V lost 1 base to trimming and J lost 2 bases, with 8 bases between them. In germline, CDR1 is MDHEN, CDR2 SYDVKM. CDR3 size: 15 residues. The DNA of the CDR3 is TGTGCCAGCAGTTTATACCCCGGGACTAATGAAAAACTGTTTTTT. Translated, it gives CASSLYPGTNEKLFF.

The chain couples TRBV12-5 to TRBJ2-7; 13 nucleotides match TRBD2. V shed 6 bases and J 7 bases; nucleotides not matched to a gene: 12. The CDR3 has 16 residues. Germline lookup yields CDR1 LGHNT and CDR2 FRNRAP. The CDR3 DNA is TGTGCTAGTGGCCTTACACCTGGACTAGCGGGAGTAGAGCAGTACTTC. The encoded protein is CASGLTPGLAGVEQYF.

This clone was recorded once. This chain uses TRBV28 with TRBJ1-2; 10 bases line up with TRBD1. This CDR3 is 11 amino acids long. CDR1 and CDR2 from the germline V gene are MDHEN and SYDVKM. Germline trimming cut 8 bases from V and 7 bases from J; bases unmatched to any gene: 1. For the CDR3, the DNA is TGTGCCAGCGGACAGGGGGGTGGCTACACCTTC. The encoded protein is CASGQGGGYTF.

This chain links TRBV6-5 with TRBJ1-4; 7 bases map to TRBD1. CDR1 and CDR2 from the germline V gene are MNHEY and SVGAGI. After removal of 6 bases from V and 8 bases from J, the junction contained 9 bases not matched to a gene. The CDR3 contains 14 residues. CDR3 DNA: TGTGCCAGCAGCCCCGACAGGGAGGGAGAAAAACTGTTTTTT. This sequence encodes CASSPDREGEKLFF.

This chain joins TRBV6-5 and TRBJ1-2, with D possibly being TRBD1 (5 bases). V dropped 5 bases and J dropped 1 base, with 8 bases sitting between them. In germline, CDR1 is MNHEY, CDR2 SVGAGI. This CDR3 is 13 amino acids long. This CDR3 is CASSKTVNYGYTF. DNA for the CDR3: TGTGCCAGCAGTAAGACAGTTAACTATGGCTACACCTTC.

The rearrangement uses TRBV7-6 and TRBJ2-3; 7 nucleotides agree with TRBD2. CDR1 is SGHVS, CDR2 FNYEAQ, per germline. V shed 2 bases, J shed 0 bases, and the junction held 8 bases outside the gene matches. This CDR3 has 17 amino acids. CDR3 in DNA: TGTGCCAGCAGCTTATATTCGACTAGCCCTAGCACAGATACGCAGTATTTT. Translation: CASSLYSTSPSTDTQYF.

As for this clone: The junction and the germline gene differ at one end; a read error may be behind it. The V call is TRBV7-9, the J call TRBJ2-4; weak D call: TRBD1 (6 bases). The CDR3 extends over 16 amino acids. Germline values: CDR1 SEHNR, CDR2 FQNEAQ (reference sequence). In DNA form, the CDR3 reads TGTGCCAGCAGCCCCACAGGGTTTGCCGAAGAAAACATCCAGTACTTC. It encodes CASSPTGFAEENIQYF.